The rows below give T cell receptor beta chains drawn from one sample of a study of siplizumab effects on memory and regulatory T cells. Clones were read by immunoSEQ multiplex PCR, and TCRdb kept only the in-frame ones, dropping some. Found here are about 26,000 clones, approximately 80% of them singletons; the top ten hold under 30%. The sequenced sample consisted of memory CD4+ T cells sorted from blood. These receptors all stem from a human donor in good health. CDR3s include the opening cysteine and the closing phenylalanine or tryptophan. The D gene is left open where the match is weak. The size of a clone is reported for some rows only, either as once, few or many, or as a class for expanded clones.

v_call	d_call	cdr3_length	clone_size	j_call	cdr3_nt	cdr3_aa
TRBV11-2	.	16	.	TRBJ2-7	TGTGCCAGCAGCTTAGAGGTGGGACATCCCTCCTACGAGCAGTACTTC	CASSLEVGHPSYEQYF
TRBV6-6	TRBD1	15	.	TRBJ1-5	TGTGCCAGCAGAATACAGGGGGGAGGCAATCAGCCCCAGCATTTT	CASRIQGGGNQPQHF
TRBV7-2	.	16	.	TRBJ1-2	TGTGCCAGCAGCTTAGATCCGGCAGGGCGAGGCTATGGCTACACCTTC	CASSLDPAGRGYGYTF
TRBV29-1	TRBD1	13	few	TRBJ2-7	TGCAGCGTGGAAACAGGGGGCGTCTCCGAGCAGTACTTC	CSVETGGVSEQYF
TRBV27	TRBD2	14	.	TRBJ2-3	TGTGCCAGCCTAGAGGGAGGGGCGACAGATACGCAGTATTTT	CASLEGGATDTQYF
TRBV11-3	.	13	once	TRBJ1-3	TGTGCCAGCAGCTCCCCCGGGGGAGACACCATATATTTT	CASSSPGGDTIYF
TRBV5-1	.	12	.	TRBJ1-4	TGCGCCAGCAGCTTGGCCGCCGAAAAACTGTTTTTT	CASSLAAEKLFF
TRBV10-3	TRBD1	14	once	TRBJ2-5	TGTGCCATCAGTGAGTCGGGACAGCAAGAGACCCAGTACTTC	CAISESGQQETQYF
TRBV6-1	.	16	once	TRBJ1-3	TGTGCCAGCAGTGAAGAAGGACCCGGGGGGCTGGACACCATATATTTT	CASSEEGPGGLDTIYF
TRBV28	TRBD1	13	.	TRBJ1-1	TGTGCCAGCAGTTGGGAACAGGGGTCTGAAGCTTTCTTT	CASSWEQGSEAFF
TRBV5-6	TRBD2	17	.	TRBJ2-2	TGTGCCAGCAGCTTCGCGACTAGCGGGAAGAGGACCGGGGAGCTGTTTTTT	CASSFATSGKRTGELFF
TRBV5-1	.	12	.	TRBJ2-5	TGCGCCAGCAGCTTGTCTTGGGAGACCCAGTACTTC	CASSLSWETQYF
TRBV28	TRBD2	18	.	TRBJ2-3	TGTGCCAGCAGTTTATCTTCCCGACTAGCGGGAATCCCAGATACGCAGTATTTT	CASSLSSRLAGIPDTQYF
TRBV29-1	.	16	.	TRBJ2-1	TGCAGCGTTGAAGGGAAAGGGACGATTACCTACAATGAGCAGTTCTTC	CSVEGKGTITYNEQFF
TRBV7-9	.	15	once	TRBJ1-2	TGTGCCAGCAGCTTAGCGAACGCGGGGATACGTGGCTACACCTTC	CASSLANAGIRGYTF
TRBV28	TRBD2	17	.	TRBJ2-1	TGTGCCAGCAGCCTGTTGGGCGGGAGGCGGACCTACAATGAGCAGTTCTTC	CASSLLGGRRTYNEQFF
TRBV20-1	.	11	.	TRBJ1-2	TGCAGTGCTAGAGGGGCTGATGGCTACACCTTC	CSARGADGYTF
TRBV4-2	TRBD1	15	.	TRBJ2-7	TGTGCCAGCAGCCAAGAAGGGACAGGGGACAACGAGCAGTACTTC	CASSQEGTGDNEQYF
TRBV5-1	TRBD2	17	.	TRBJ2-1	TGCGCCAGCAGCTTGGAAGGCAGCGGGAGACGGTACAATGAGCAGTTCTTC	CASSLEGSGRRYNEQFF
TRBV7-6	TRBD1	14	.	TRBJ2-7	TGTGCCAGCAGCCCCGGACAGGGACCCTACGAGCAGTACTTC	CASSPGQGPYEQYF
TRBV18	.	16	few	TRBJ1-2	TGTGCCAGCTCGGAAGGGGCAGGCCTAGATAACTATGGCTACACCTTC	CASSEGAGLDNYGYTF
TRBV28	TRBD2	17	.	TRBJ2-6	TGTGCCAGCACTGCTAGGGAGGGCGGAAGGGGGGCCAACGTCCTGACTTTC	CASTAREGGRGANVLTF
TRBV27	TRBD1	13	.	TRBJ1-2	TGTGCCAGCTCCGTCAGGGGGCTTTATGGCTACACCTTC	CASSVRGLYGYTF
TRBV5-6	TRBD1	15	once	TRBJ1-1	TGTGCCAGCAGCGGGGACAGGGGTGGAGACACTGAAGCTTTCTTT	CASSGDRGGDTEAFF
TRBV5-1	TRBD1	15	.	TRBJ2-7	TGCGCCAGCAGCTTGAGGACAGGGGTGGGTAACGAGCAGTACTTC	CASSLRTGVGNEQYF
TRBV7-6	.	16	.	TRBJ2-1	TGTGCCAGCAGCTTAGACCGGGGGAGCTCCTACAATGAGCAGTTCTTC	CASSLDRGSSYNEQFF
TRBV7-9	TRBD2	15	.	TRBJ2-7	TGTGCCAGCAGCTTAGCGCTAGCGGGATCGGGTGAGCAGTACTTC	CASSLALAGSGEQYF
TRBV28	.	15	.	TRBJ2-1	TGTGCCAGCAGGCAACAGGGAAGCTCCTACAATGAGCAGTTCTTC	CASRQQGSSYNEQFF
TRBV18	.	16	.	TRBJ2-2	TGTGCCAGCTCATCACTAGCTTTCGCGAACACCGGGGAGCTGTTTTTT	CASSSLAFANTGELFF
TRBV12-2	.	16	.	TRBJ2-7	TGTGCAAGTCGCCTGTTGCCCGGGACTGGGACCTACGAGCAGTACTTC	CASRLLPGTGTYEQYF
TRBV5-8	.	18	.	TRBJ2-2	TGTGCCAGCAGCCTGGAACGGGGTGGCTACTCCGACACCGGGGAGCTGTTTTTT	CASSLERGGYSDTGELFF
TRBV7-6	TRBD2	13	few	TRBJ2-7	TGTGCCAGCAGCTCGACTAGCGGCTACGAGCAGTACTTC	CASSSTSGYEQYF
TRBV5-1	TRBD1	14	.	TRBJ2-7	TGCGCCAGCAGCATGACCGGGACAGGGGGAGAGCAGTACTTC	CASSMTGTGGEQYF
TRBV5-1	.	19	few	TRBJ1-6	TGCGCCAGCAGCTTCACCCCCCGGACTATGGGGCCTTATAATTCACCCCTCCACTTT	CASSFTPRTMGPYNSPLHF
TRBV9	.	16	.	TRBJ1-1	TGTGCCAGCAGCGTAGAGGCAGAGGCCGTGAACACTGAAGCTTTCTTT	CASSVEAEAVNTEAFF
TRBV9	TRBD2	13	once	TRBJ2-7	TGTGCCAGCAGCTTCAGGGAGGGATACGAGCAGTACTTC	CASSFREGYEQYF
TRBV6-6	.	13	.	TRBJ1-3	TGTGCCAGCAGGGACATCTCTGGAAACACCATATATTTT	CASRDISGNTIYF
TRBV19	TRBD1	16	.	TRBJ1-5	TGTGCCAGTAGGATAAGAGGACAGGGCCGCAATCAGCCCCAGCATTTT	CASRIRGQGRNQPQHF
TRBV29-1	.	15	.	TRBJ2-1	TGCAGCGTTGATTTACGGGGGGCGGCCCACAATGAGCAGTTCTTC	CSVDLRGAAHNEQFF
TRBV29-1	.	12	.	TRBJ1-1	TGCAGCGTTGGTAGGGGTCTCGCTGAAGCTTTCTTT	CSVGRGLAEAFF
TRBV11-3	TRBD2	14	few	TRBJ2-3	TGTGCCAGCAGCCAAAGCGGGACGGTCGATACGCAGTATTTT	CASSQSGTVDTQYF
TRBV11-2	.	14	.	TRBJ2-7	TGTGCCAGCAGCTTTCGTACGCGTTCCTACGAGCAGTACTTC	CASSFRTRSYEQYF
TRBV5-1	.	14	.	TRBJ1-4	TGCGCCAGCAGCCGGACAGCAAGTAATGAAAAACTGTTTTTT	CASSRTASNEKLFF
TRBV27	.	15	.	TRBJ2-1	TGTGCCAGCAGTTTAACGCTTAGCACCTACAATGAGCAGTTCTTC	CASSLTLSTYNEQFF
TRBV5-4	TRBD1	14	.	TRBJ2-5	TGTGCCAGCAGCACTGGACAGGTCCAAGAGACCCAGTACTTC	CASSTGQVQETQYF
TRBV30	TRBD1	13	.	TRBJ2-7	TGTGCCTGGAACAGGGGAAGGTCCTACGAGCAGTACTTC	CAWNRGRSYEQYF
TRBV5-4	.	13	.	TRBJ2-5	TGTGCCAGCAGCGTAGTAGAGGTAGAGACCCAGTACTTC	CASSVVEVETQYF
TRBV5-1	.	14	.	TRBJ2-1	TGCGCCAGCAGCGTGGACTTCTCCTACAATGAGCAGTTCTTC	CASSVDFSYNEQFF
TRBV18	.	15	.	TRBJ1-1	TGTGCCAGCTCACCGGAAAGGACCGCGAACACTGAAGCTTTCTTT	CASSPERTANTEAFF
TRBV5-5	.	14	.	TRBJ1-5	TGTGCCAGCAGCTTCGGGACTGAGAATCAGCCCCAGCATTTT	CASSFGTENQPQHF
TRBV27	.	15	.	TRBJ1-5	TGTGCCAGCAGGCCTTCGGGGGGCATCAATCAGCCCCAGCATTTT	CASRPSGGINQPQHF
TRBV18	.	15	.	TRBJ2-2	TGTGCCAGCTCACCAATACAGGGGAACACCGGGGAGCTGTTTTTT	CASSPIQGNTGELFF
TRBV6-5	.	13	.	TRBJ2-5	TGTGCCAGCAGCCATCCTGGGTCTTGGACCCAGTACTTC	CASSHPGSWTQYF
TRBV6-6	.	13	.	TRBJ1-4	TGTGCCAGCACCTGGGACGGTAATGAAAAACTGTTTTTT	CASTWDGNEKLFF